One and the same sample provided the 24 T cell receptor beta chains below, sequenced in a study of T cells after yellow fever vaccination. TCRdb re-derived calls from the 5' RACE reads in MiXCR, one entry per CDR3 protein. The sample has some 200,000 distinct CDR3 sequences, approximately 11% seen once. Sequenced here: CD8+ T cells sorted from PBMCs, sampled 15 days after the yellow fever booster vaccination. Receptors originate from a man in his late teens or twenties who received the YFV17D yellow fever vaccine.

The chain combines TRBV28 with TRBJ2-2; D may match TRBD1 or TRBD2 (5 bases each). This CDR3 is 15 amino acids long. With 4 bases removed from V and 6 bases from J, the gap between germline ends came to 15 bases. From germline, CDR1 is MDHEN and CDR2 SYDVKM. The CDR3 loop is CASSSPGRPAGELFF. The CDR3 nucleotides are TGTGCCAGCAGTTCGCCGGGACGGCCGGCCGGGGAGCTGTTTTTT.

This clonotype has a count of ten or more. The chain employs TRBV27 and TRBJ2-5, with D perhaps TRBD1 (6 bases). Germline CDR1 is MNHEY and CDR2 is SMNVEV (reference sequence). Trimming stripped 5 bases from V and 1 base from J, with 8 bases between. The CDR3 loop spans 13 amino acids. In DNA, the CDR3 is TGTGCCAGCAGTCCGGACAGCCAAGAGACCCAGTACTTC. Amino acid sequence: CASSPDSQETQYF.

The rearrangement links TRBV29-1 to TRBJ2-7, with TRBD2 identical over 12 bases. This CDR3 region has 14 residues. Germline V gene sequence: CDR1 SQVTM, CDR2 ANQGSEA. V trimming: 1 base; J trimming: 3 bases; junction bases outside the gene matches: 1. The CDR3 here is CSVEGTSGDYEQYF. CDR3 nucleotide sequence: TGCAGCGTTGAAGGGACTAGCGGGGACTACGAGCAGTACTTC.

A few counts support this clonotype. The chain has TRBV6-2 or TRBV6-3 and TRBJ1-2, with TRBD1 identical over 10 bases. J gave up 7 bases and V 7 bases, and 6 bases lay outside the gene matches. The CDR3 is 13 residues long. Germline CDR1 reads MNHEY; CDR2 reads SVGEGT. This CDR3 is CASTTGTGVGYTF. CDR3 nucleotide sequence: TGTGCCAGCACCACCGGGACAGGGGTTGGCTACACCTTC.

This CDR3 is CASTRSDSSTDTQYF. The CDR3, as DNA: TGCGCCAGCACCAGGAGTGACTCTAGCACAGATACGCAGTATTTT. The rearrangement uses TRBV4-1 and TRBJ2-3; D is ambiguous. Trimming removed 7 bases at V and 0 bases at J, with 14 bases between. This CDR3 region has 15 residues. Germline V gene lookup returns CDR1 MGHRA and CDR2 YSYEKL.

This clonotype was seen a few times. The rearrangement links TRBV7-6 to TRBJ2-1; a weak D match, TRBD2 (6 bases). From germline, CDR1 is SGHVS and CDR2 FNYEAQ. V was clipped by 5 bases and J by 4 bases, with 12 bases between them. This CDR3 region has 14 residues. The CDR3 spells CASSRLVGYNEQFF. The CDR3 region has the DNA TGTGCCAGCAGCCGACTAGTTGGATACAATGAGCAGTTCTTC.

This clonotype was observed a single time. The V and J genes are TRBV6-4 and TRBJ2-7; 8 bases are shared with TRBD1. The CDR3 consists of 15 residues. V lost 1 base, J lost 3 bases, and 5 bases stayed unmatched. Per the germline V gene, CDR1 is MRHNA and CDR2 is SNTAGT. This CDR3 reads CASSDFGQGLYEQYF. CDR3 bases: TGTGCCAGCAGTGACTTTGGACAGGGCCTCTACGAGCAGTACTTC.

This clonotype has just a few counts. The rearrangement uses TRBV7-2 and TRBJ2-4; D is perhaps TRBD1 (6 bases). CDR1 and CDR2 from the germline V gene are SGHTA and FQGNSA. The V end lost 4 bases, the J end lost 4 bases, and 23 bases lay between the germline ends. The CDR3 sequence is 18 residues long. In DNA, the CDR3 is TGTGCCAGCAGCTACAACCCCACAGGGCAGCATATTAAAAACATTCAGTACTTC. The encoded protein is CASSYNPTGQHIKNIQYF.

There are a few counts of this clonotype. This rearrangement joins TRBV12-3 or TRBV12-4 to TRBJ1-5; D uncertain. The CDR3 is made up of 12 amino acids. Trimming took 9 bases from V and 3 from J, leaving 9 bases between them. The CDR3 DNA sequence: TGTGCCAGTAGGGTATCCAATCAGCCCCAGCATTTT. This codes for CASRVSNQPQHF.

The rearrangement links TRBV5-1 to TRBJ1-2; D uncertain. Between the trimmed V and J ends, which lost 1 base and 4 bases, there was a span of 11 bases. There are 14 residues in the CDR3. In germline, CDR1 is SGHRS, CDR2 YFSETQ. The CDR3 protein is CASSLTENTYGYTF. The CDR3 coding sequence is TGCGCCAGCAGCTTGACGGAGAATACCTATGGCTACACCTTC.

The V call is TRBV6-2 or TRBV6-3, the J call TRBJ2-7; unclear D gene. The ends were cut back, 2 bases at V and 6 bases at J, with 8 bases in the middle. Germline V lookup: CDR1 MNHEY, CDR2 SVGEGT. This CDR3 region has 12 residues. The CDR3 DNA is TGTGCCAGCAGTTACGTCTCAGGCGAGCAGTACGTC. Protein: CASSYVSGEQYV.

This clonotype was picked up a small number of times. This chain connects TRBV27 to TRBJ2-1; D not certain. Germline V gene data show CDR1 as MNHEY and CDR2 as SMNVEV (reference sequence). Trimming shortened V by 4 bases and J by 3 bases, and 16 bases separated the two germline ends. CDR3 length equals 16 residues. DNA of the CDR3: TGTGCCAGCAGTTCTACAGTGATACCAAACTACAATGAGCAGTTCTTC. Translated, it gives CASSSTVIPNYNEQFF.

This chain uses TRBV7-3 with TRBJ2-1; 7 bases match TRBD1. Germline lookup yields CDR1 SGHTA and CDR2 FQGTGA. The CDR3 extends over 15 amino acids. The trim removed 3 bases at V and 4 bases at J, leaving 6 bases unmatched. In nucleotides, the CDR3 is TGTGCCAGCAGCTTGTCCGGGACAGCTTACAATGAGCAGTTCTTC. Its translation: CASSLSGTAYNEQFF.

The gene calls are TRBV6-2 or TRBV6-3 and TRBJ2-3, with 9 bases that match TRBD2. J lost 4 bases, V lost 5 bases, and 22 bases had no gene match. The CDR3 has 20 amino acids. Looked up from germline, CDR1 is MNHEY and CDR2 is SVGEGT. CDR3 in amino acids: CASSNPAFYGSGGAPDTQYF. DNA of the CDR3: TGTGCCAGCAGTAACCCTGCCTTCTATGGTAGCGGGGGAGCACCAGATACGCAGTATTTT.

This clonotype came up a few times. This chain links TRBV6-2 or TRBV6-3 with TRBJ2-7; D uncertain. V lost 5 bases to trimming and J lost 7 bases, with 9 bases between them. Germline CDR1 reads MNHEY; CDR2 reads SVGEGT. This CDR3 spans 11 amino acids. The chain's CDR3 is CASSVGIEQYF. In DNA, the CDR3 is TGTGCCAGCAGTGTGGGGATTGAGCAGTACTTC.

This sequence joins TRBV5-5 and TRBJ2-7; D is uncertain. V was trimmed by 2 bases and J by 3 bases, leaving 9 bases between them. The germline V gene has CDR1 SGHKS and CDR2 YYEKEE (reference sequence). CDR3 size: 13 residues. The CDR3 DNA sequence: TGTGCCAGCAGCTTTGGCAGTAACTACGAGCAGTACTTC. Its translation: CASSFGSNYEQYF.

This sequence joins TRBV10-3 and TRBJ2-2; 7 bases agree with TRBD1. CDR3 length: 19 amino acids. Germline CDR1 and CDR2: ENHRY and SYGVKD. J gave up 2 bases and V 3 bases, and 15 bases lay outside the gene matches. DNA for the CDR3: TGTGCCATCAGTGATTTTTGGGGAGTGAACAGGGGAAACACCGGGGAGCTGTTTTTT. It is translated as CAISDFWGVNRGNTGELFF.

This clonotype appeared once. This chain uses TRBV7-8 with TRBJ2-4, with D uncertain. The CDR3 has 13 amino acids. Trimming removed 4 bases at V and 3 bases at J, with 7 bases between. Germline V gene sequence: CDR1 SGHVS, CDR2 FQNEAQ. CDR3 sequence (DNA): TGTGCCAGCAGCTCCCCTTACAAAAACATTCAGTACTTC. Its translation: CASSSPYKNIQYF.

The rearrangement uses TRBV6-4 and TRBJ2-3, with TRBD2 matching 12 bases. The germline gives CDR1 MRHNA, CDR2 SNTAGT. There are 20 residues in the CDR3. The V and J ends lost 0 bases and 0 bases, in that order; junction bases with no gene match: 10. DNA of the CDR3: TGTGCCAGCAGTGACTCGACTAGCGGGGGCCACGTACATAGCACAGATACGCAGTATTTT. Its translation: CASSDSTSGGHVHSTDTQYF.

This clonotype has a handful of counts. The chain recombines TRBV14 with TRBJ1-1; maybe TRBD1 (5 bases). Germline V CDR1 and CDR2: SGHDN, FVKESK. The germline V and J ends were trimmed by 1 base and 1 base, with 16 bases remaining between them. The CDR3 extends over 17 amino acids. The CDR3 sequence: CASSQAYWTQGNTEAFF. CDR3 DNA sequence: TGTGCCAGCAGCCAAGCGTATTGGACCCAGGGGAACACTGAAGCTTTCTTT.

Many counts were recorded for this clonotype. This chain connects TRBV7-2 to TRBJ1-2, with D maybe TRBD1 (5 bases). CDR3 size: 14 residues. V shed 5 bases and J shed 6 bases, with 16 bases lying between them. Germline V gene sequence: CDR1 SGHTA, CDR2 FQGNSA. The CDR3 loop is CASSPPGVDNGYTF. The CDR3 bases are TGTGCCAGCAGCCCCCCCGGCGTGGACAATGGCTACACCTTC.

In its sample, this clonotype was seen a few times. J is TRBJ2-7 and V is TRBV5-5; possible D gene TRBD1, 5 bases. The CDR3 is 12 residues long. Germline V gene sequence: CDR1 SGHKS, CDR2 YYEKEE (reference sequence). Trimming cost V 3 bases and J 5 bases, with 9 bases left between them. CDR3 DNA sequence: TGTGCCAGCAGCTCAGGGTACCACGAGCAGTACGTC. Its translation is CASSSGYHEQYV.

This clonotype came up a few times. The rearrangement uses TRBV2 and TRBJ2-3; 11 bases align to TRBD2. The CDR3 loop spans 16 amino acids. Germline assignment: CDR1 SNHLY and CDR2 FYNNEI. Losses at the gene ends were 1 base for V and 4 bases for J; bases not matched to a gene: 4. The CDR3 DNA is TGTGCCAGCAGTGAAGGACTAGCGGGAACCGCAGATACGCAGTATTTT. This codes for CASSEGLAGTADTQYF.

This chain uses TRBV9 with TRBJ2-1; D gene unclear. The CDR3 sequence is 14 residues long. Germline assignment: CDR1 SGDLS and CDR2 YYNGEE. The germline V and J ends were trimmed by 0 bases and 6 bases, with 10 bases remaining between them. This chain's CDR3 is CASSVAWIRNEQFF. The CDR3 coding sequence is TGTGCCAGCAGCGTAGCCTGGATCCGCAATGAGCAGTTCTTC.